A selection of T cell receptor beta chains follows, all from one sample in a study of T cell responses to AZD1222 COVID-19 vaccine. Libraries were prepared by immunoSEQ multiplex PCR; TCRdb keeps only in-frame clonotypes and omits some of them. The sample records approximately 140,000 clones, more than 80% being singletons. This sample comprised peripheral blood, obtained 28 days after the second dose of the MenACWY control vaccine. The source is an adult who received the MenACWY meningococcal vaccine as a control. The CDR3 runs from the conserved cysteine through the conserved F or W. The D gene is left open where the match is weak. The size field is filled for only some rows; it gives once, few, many or a size class.

abundance	j_gene	d_gene	v_gene	CDR3nt	CDR3aa
NA	TRBJ1-4	TRBD1	TRBV18	TGTGCCAGCTCACCAGGACAGGGGAGCCACGAAAAACTGTTTTTT	CASSPGQGSHEKLFF
NA	TRBJ1-1	NA	TRBV5-1	TGCGCCAGCAGCTTGATGGACCCCCGGACCACTGAAGCTTTCTTT	CASSLMDPRTTEAFF
NA	TRBJ2-7	NA	TRBV7-9	TGTGCCAGCAGCGAACAGGGCTACGAGCAGTACTTC	CASSEQGYEQYF
once	TRBJ1-5	NA	TRBV5-6	TGTGCCAGCAGCTCGAACATTAACAGGGATAGCAATCAGCCCCAGCATTTT	CASSSNINRDSNQPQHF
NA	TRBJ1-2	NA	TRBV6-5	TGTGCCAGCCAGAATACCAGGGTCTCTGGCTACACCTTC	CASQNTRVSGYTF
NA	TRBJ2-5	TRBD2	TRBV5-5	TGTGCCAGCAGCTTGGGGGCGGGGAGGGAGGAGACCCAGTACTTC	CASSLGAGREETQYF
NA	TRBJ2-3	NA	TRBV7-9	TGTGCCAGCAGCGCCGAGGGCCGGGTCGGGAGTTACACAGATACGCAGTATTTT	CASSAEGRVGSYTDTQYF
NA	TRBJ1-4	NA	TRBV11-2	TGTGCCAGCAGCTTAGGAACAGGACAGCTTGAAAAACTGTTTTTT	CASSLGTGQLEKLFF
NA	TRBJ2-5	TRBD1	TRBV19	TGTGCCAGTAGTATCACAGGGGGGTGGCGAGAGACCCAGTACTTC	CASSITGGWRETQYF
NA	TRBJ2-1	NA	TRBV4-3	TGCGCCAGCAGCCAAGTAAACCCGACAGGTTACAATGAGCAGTTCTTC	CASSQVNPTGYNEQFF
NA	TRBJ2-1	TRBD1	TRBV7-3	TGTGCCAGCAGCCTCGGACAGGGATCCTACAATGAGCAGTTCTTC	CASSLGQGSYNEQFF
NA	TRBJ1-1	TRBD1	TRBV7-9	TGTGCCAGCAGCTTCGGGGACAGCCTTGAAGCTTTCTTT	CASSFGDSLEAFF
NA	TRBJ1-1	NA	TRBV28	TGTGCCAGCAGTTTACATACAGGGAACACTGAAGCTTTCTTT	CASSLHTGNTEAFF
once	TRBJ1-6	TRBD1	TRBV7-9	TGTGCCAGCAGCCCCAGGGGGATTTCCTATAATTCACCCCTCCACTTT	CASSPRGISYNSPLHF
NA	TRBJ1-4	TRBD1	TRBV28	TGTGCCAGCAGTTTCGGGGACAGGGTGTTTTTT	CASSFGDRVFF
NA	TRBJ2-1	NA	TRBV24-1	TGTGCCACCAGTGATTCGGGGGAAATCTACAATGAGCAGTTCTTC	CATSDSGEIYNEQFF
NA	TRBJ1-2	TRBD1	TRBV10-3	TGTGCCATCAGTGAGTCGACCCAGGGGGCGGGAGGCTACACCTTC	CAISESTQGAGGYTF
NA	TRBJ2-3	NA	TRBV7-3	TGTGCCAGCAGCTTAGGGCGGGGAGATACGCAGTATTTT	CASSLGRGDTQYF
once	TRBJ2-7	TRBD2	TRBV29-1	TGCAGCGTCGCACGCGGACTAGACTACGAGCAGTACTTC	CSVARGLDYEQYF
NA	TRBJ1-4	TRBD1	TRBV5-8	TGTGCCAGCAGCTTGGGGACAGGCACTAATGAAAAACTGTTTTTT	CASSLGTGTNEKLFF
many	TRBJ2-1	NA	TRBV11-1	TGTGCCAGCAGCACCAGACAGGACAATGAGCAGTTCTTC	CASSTRQDNEQFF
NA	TRBJ2-7	NA	TRBV2	TGTGCCAGCAGTGAAGGGGGCTACGAGCAGTACTTC	CASSEGGYEQYF
NA	TRBJ2-5	TRBD2	TRBV28	TGTGCCAGCACCCATCTAGCGGGAGGGCCCAGTGGGAGAGAGACCCAGTACTTC	CASTHLAGGPSGRETQYF
NA	TRBJ1-1	NA	TRBV28	TGTGCCAGCAGTTTAAGGGCAGGGCTCATGAACACTGAAGCTTTCTTT	CASSLRAGLMNTEAFF
NA	TRBJ1-2	TRBD1	TRBV23-1	TGCGCCAGCAGTCGCATGCCGGGACAGGGTTTTGGAGGCTACACCTTC	CASSRMPGQGFGGYTF
NA	TRBJ2-3	TRBD2	TRBV7-2	TGTGCCAGCAGCCCCCTGGGGCGGGAGGTCGCAGATACGCAGTATTTT	CASSPLGREVADTQYF
NA	TRBJ2-7	NA	TRBV6-5	TGTGCCAGCGCTCGTTTGGGGGGTTTGGCTGTGTTCTACTTC	CASARLGGLAVFYF
NA	TRBJ1-6	TRBD1	TRBV6-5	TGTGCCAGCAGTTATTCAGGGGGCGTTGATTCACCCCTCCACTTT	CASSYSGGVDSPLHF
NA	TRBJ2-3	NA	TRBV29-1	TGCAGCGTTGGACCGAACGGCCGGGGCACGGATACGCAGTATTTT	CSVGPNGRGTDTQYF
NA	TRBJ1-5	NA	TRBV18	TGTGCCAGCTCCCCACAGGGAGATCAGCCCCAGCATTTT	CASSPQGDQPQHF
few	TRBJ2-1	NA	TRBV3-1/TRBV3-2	TGTGCCAGCAGCGGGGTTAGAAGCTCCTACAATGAGCAGTTCTTC	CASSGVRSSYNEQFF
NA	TRBJ2-3	NA	TRBV7-3	TGTGCCAGCAGCTTAAACAGGGCCACAGATACGCAGTATTTT	CASSLNRATDTQYF
NA	TRBJ1-2	NA	TRBV10-3	TGTGCCATCAGTGAGTCGGCTGGCAGCCGCCCACTCAACTATGGCTACACCTTC	CAISESAGSRPLNYGYTF
NA	TRBJ1-4	TRBD1	TRBV6-5	TGTGCCAGCAGTTACTCGAGGTTTCAGGGGGGGGAAAAACTGTTTTTT	CASSYSRFQGGEKLFF
NA	TRBJ2-7	TRBD1	TRBV28	TGTGCCAGCAGTCGGGCAGGGGGTGAGCAGTACTTC	CASSRAGGEQYF
NA	TRBJ1-5	NA	TRBV19	TGTGCCAGTAGTGCCACTCGGACAGCCCAAAGGGGCAATCAGCCCCAGCATTTT	CASSATRTAQRGNQPQHF
NA	TRBJ2-3	NA	TRBV9	TGTGCCAGCAGCGCCGGGTTGGCCGGCACAGATACGCAGTATTTT	CASSAGLAGTDTQYF
NA	TRBJ2-6	NA	TRBV7-2	TGTGCCAGCAGCTCCCGTACTGGGGCCAACGTCCTGACTTTC	CASSSRTGANVLTF
NA	TRBJ2-7	TRBD1	TRBV19	TGTGCCAGTAGTATGGGGACAGGGTTATCCGCCGAGCAGTACTTC	CASSMGTGLSAEQYF
NA	TRBJ2-7	NA	TRBV12-3/TRBV12-4	TGTGCCAGCAGCCGAAAGGATAGGGAGCAGTACTTC	CASSRKDREQYF
NA	TRBJ2-5	TRBD1	TRBV5-1	TGCGCCAGCAGCTTCGGAGCTAGGACAGGGCCAGAGACCCAGTACTTC	CASSFGARTGPETQYF
NA	TRBJ2-7	TRBD1	TRBV5-1	TGCGCCAGCAGCTTGTTCAGGGGGACAGTACCCTACGAGCAGTACTTC	CASSLFRGTVPYEQYF
once	TRBJ2-2	TRBD2	TRBV13	TGTGCCAGCAGCTTATGGTGGCTAGCGGGAAGCACCGGGGAGCTGTTTTTT	CASSLWWLAGSTGELFF
NA	TRBJ2-5	TRBD1	TRBV6-5	TGTGCCAGCAGCCGGGACAGGCAAGAGACCCAGTACTTC	CASSRDRQETQYF
NA	TRBJ2-2	NA	TRBV10-1	TGCGCCAGCGGCAGGGTCTCCGGGGAGCTGTTTTTT	CASGRVSGELFF
once	TRBJ1-5	NA	TRBV11-2	TGTGCCAGCAGTCAAGGGTCGGGAGGGAATCAGCCCCAGCATTTT	CASSQGSGGNQPQHF
NA	TRBJ2-1	NA	TRBV4-3	TGCGCCAGCAGCCAAGTGGTAGGGTGGACCTACAATGAGCAGTTCTTC	CASSQVVGWTYNEQFF
NA	TRBJ1-5	TRBD1	TRBV2	TGTGCCAGCAGGGCGGGACAGAATAATCAGCCCCAGCATTTT	CASRAGQNNQPQHF
NA	TRBJ1-2	TRBD1	TRBV6-2/TRBV6-3	TGTGCCAGCAGTTACTCGGACAGGCAGACCGACTACACCTTC	CASSYSDRQTDYTF